This note documents a single T cell receptor (beta chain) sequence. Its specificity is unknown. The time point was: cycle 4 day 1 (C4D1), after 6 weeks of nivolumab. Autologous stem cell transplantation was followed by relapse in every patient, and brentuximab vedotin exposure varied. The patients, who had relapsed/refractory classical Hodgkin lymphoma, achieved best responses of complete response, partial response or progressive disease. Only in-frame clones appear in the TCRdb table, and some are missing; sequencing was by immunoSEQ multiplex PCR. Altogether tens of thousands of clones are present, more than 70% being singletons, with the ten largest covering about 9.4%. The data belong to a study of PD-1 blockade in classical Hodgkin lymphoma. Overall study findings and caveats: Patients with a complete response exhibited baseline diversity comparable to newly diagnosed patients. Newly diagnosed patients had baseline TCR diversity that was reportedly lower than that of healthy donors.

The CDR3 covers 15 residues. V lost 5 bases to trimming and J lost 4 bases; unmatched junction nucleotides: 7. The germline V gene has CDR1 SGHVS and CDR2 FNYEAQ. This rearrangement joins TRBV7-6 to TRBJ1-2; TRBD1 matches 10 bases. The TCR sequence derives from a human donor with classical Hodgkin lymphoma. Sample: peripheral blood mononuclear cells (PBMCs), taken before the fourth cycle of nivolumab. The CDR3 loop is CASSAGTGALYGYTF. CDR3 in DNA: TGTGCCAGCAGCGCCGGGACAGGGGCCCTCTATGGCTACACCTTC.